What follows are 14 T cell receptor beta chains derived from one specimen sequenced in a study of metastatic and nonmetastatic thyroid tumors. The entire patient cohort was treatment-naive prior to thyroid surgery. TCRdb redid the clone calls on the PCR reads using MiXCR. The sample carries about 49,000 clones, about 4.2% recorded once. Sequenced material: blood. The source is a female donor with papillary thyroid cancer or a benign thyroid nodule (not recorded which). Some clones in this sample may be carry-over from other donors' samples.

This clone came up many times. The genes are TRBV12-3 or TRBV12-4 and TRBJ2-1; 8 bases agree with TRBD2. CDR3 size: 16 residues. Germline trimming cut 3 bases from V and 0 bases from J; bases unmatched to any gene: 4. As DNA, the CDR3 is TGTGCCAGCAGTTTTAGCGGGACGAGCTCCTACAATGAGCAGTTCTTC. Residues: CASSFSGTSSYNEQFF.

At least ten counts were recorded for this clone. V and J are TRBV4-2 and TRBJ2-2; D is ambiguous. Germline V gene data show CDR1 as LGHNA and CDR2 as YNFKEQ. Trimming left V 0 bases short and J 5 bases short, with 4 bases between. The CDR3 length is 13 residues. The CDR3 DNA is TGTGCCAGCAGCCAAGACAGAACCGGGGAGCTGTTTTTT. Residues: CASSQDRTGELFF.

This clone was recorded many times. The chain employs TRBV6-1 and TRBJ2-3; D is possibly TRBD2 (6 bases). Germline V CDR1 and CDR2: MNHNS, SASEGT. The CDR3 covers 14 residues. V lost 7 bases, J lost 1 base, and 12 bases lay in between. The DNA for the CDR3 is TGTGCCAGCACCGAGGGACTTGGCACAGATACGCAGTATTTT. As protein: CASTEGLGTDTQYF.

This clone occurred many times. This chain links TRBV6-1 with TRBJ2-6; D may match TRBD1 or TRBD2 (5 bases each). The length of the CDR3 is 17 residues. Germline assignment: CDR1 MNHNS and CDR2 SASEGT. Between the trimmed V and J ends, which lost 5 bases and 0 bases, there was a span of 14 bases. In DNA, the CDR3 is TGTGCCAGCAGTTACAGGTTCGGGGCCTCTGGGGCCAACGTCCTGACTTTC. Encoded protein: CASSYRFGASGANVLTF.

J is TRBJ2-7 and V is TRBV6-9, with unresolved D. This CDR3 is built from 17 residues. Trimming took 3 bases from V and 2 from J, leaving 20 bases between them. CDR1 and CDR2 from the germline V gene are MNHGY and SVAAGI. The CDR3 reads CASSYPPGGRHAYEQYF. For the CDR3, the DNA is TGTGCCAGCAGTTACCCCCCCGGTGGCAGGCACGCCTACGAGCAGTACTTC.

This clone was found many times. V and J are TRBV19 and TRBJ2-5; TRBD2 might be the D (6 bases). The CDR3 has 15 amino acids. The V gene's germline CDR1 is LNHDA and CDR2 SQIVND (reference sequence). Trimming removed 5 bases from V and 2 bases from J, with 15 bases in between. CDR3 bases: TGTGCCAGTAGTGGGGACTGGGACCCTCAAGAGACCCAGTACTTC. This gives the protein CASSGDWDPQETQYF.

Ten or more counts support this clone. The J gene is TRBJ2-7, the V gene TRBV3-1; D is unresolved. Trimming removed 3 bases at V and 2 bases at J, with 17 bases between. This CDR3 spans 16 amino acids. Germline V gives CDR1 LGHDT, CDR2 YNNKEL (reference sequence). The CDR3, as DNA: TGTGCCAGCAGCCATGGCAGCATAGACCCAACCTACGAGCAGTACTTC. Residues: CASSHGSIDPTYEQYF.

The chain is built from TRBV5-1 and TRBJ2-1, with TRBD1 matching over 8 bases. J was trimmed by 6 bases and V by 4 bases; bases with no gene match: 12. This CDR3 is 16 amino acids long. Germline assignment: CDR1 SGHRS and CDR2 YFSETQ. CDR3 loop: CASSVRGRSALNEQFF. The CDR3 bases are TGCGCCAGCAGCGTCAGGGGGCGCTCCGCACTCAATGAGCAGTTCTTC.

This clone was counted at least ten times. The CDR3 DNA sequence: TGTGCCAGCAGTTTGGGAGTTTTAGGTTATGGCTACACCTTC. It yields the protein CASSLGVLGYGYTF. The chain links TRBV28 to TRBJ1-2; D gene ambiguous. The germline V gene encodes CDR1 MDHEN and CDR2 SYDVKM. V was trimmed by 3 bases and J by 5 bases, leaving 13 bases between them. The CDR3 extends over 14 amino acids.

The chain is built from TRBV2 and TRBJ2-1, with no clear D. This CDR3 has 12 amino acids. Trimming removed 8 bases at V and 3 bases at J, with 8 bases between. From germline, CDR1 is SNHLY and CDR2 FYNNEI. Written as DNA, the CDR3 is TGTGCCAGCTTAGGGAACTACAATGAGCAGTTCTTC. Protein: CASLGNYNEQFF. Full variable domain (rest looked up from reference TRBV2 and TRBJ2-1): EPEVTQTPSHQVTQMGQEVILRCVPISNHLYFYWYRQILGQKVEFLVSFYNNEISEKSEIFDDQFSVERPDGSNFTLKIRSTKLEDSAMYFCASLGNYNEQFFGPGTRLTVL.

This clone was seen only a few times. The rearrangement links TRBV14 to TRBJ2-3; D is perhaps TRBD2 (6 bases). Germline V gene sequence: CDR1 SGHDN, CDR2 FVKESK. Trimming shortened V by 7 bases and J by 2 bases, and 19 bases separated the two germline ends. This CDR3 contains 16 residues. The CDR3 reads CASIRSPGLYTDTQYF. The CDR3 DNA follows: TGTGCCAGCATCCGTAGTCCGGGACTGTACACAGATACGCAGTATTTT.

This clone was recorded at least ten times. The rearrangement joins TRBV7-8 to TRBJ2-7; 8 bases are a match to TRBD2. Germline values: CDR1 SGHVS, CDR2 FQNEAQ. The CDR3 has 14 residues. The J segment lost 4 bases and the V segment lost 5 bases, leaving 7 bases of the junction unmatched. CDR3 coding DNA: TGTGCCAGCAGCCCGCGGGAGGCTCTATACGAGCAGTACTTC. This encodes CASSPREALYEQYF.

This chain uses TRBV12-3 or TRBV12-4 with TRBJ2-2; D is ambiguous. Trimming removed 5 bases at V and 12 bases at J, with 16 bases between. The CDR3 consists of 13 residues. The CDR3 loop is CASSRQSTGQLFF. DNA of the CDR3: TGTGCCAGCAGTCGTCAGAGCACCGGTCAGCTGTTTTTT.

The table lists this clone with many counts. The chain carries TRBV30 and TRBJ1-2, with 9 bases fitting TRBD1. Per germline, CDR1 GTSNPN and CDR2 SVGIG (reference sequence). After removal of 5 bases from V and 5 bases from J, the junction contained 12 bases not matched to a gene. The CDR3 is 15 residues long. The CDR3 DNA is TGTGCCTGGCGGCCCCCCGGGACAGGGTGGTATGGCTACACCTTC. Amino acids: CAWRPPGTGWYGYTF.